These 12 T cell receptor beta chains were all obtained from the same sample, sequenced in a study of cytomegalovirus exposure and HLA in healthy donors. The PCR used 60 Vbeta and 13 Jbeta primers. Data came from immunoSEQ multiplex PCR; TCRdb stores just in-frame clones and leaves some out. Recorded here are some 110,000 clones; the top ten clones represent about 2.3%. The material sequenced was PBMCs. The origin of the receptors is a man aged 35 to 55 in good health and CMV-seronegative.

This CDR3 reads CASSYSTGAYGYTF. In nucleotides, the CDR3 is TGTGCCAGCAGTTACTCAACAGGAGCCTATGGCTACACCTTC. The chain employs TRBV6-6 and TRBJ1-2; perhaps TRBD1 as D (5 bases). V was trimmed by 0 bases and J by 4 bases, leaving 9 bases between them. The CDR3 extends over 14 amino acids. From germline, CDR1 is MNHNY and CDR2 SVGAGI (reference sequence).

The CDR3 sequence is CASRGGSIPDTQYF. As DNA, the CDR3 is TGTGCCAGCAGAGGCGGGAGTATCCCAGATACGCAGTATTTT. The chain is built from TRBV6-6 and TRBJ2-3; 7 nucleotides match TRBD2. The CDR3 has 14 amino acids. V trimming: 6 bases; J trimming: 4 bases; junction bases outside the gene matches: 7. The V gene's germline CDR1 is MNHNY and CDR2 SVGAGI (reference sequence).

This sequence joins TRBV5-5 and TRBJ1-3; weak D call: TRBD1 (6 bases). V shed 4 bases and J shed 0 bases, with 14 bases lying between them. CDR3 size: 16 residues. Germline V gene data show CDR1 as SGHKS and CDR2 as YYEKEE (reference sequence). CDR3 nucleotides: TGTGCCAGCAGCCCTGGGGGGGCAAGCTCTGGAAACACCATATATTTT. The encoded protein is CASSPGGASSGNTIYF.

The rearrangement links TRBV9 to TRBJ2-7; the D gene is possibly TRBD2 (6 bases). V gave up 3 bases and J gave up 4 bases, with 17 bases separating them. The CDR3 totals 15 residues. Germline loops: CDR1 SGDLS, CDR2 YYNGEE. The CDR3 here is CASSEGTYTLYEQYF. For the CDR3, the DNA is TGTGCCAGCAGCGAAGGGACTTACACCCTATACGAGCAGTACTTC.

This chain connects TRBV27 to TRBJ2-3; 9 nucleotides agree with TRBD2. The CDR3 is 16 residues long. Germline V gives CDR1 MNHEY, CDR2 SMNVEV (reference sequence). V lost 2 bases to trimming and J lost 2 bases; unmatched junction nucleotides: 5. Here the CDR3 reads CASSLRAGGVTDTQYF. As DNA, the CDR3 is TGTGCCAGCAGTTTACGGGCGGGAGGGGTCACAGATACGCAGTATTTT.

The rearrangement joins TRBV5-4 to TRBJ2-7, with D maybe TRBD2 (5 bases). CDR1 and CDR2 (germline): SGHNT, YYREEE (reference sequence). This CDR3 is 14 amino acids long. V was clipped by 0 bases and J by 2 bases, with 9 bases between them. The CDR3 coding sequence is TGTGCCAGCAGCTTGGAACTAGGCACCTACGAGCAGTACTTC. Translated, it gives CASSLELGTYEQYF.

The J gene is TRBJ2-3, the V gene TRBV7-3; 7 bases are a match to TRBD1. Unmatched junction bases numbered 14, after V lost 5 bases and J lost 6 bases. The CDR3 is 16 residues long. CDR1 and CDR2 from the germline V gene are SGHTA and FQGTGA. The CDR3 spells CASSTGTARSWDTQYF. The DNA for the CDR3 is TGTGCCAGCAGCACCGGGACAGCCAGGAGTTGGGATACGCAGTATTTT.

CDR3 nucleotide sequence: TGTGCCAGCAATGGGAGGACAGGGGTGTCCGAGCAGTACTTC. Translation gives CASNGRTGVSEQYF. This rearrangement joins TRBV6-1 to TRBJ2-5, with 9 bases lining up with TRBD1. The better agreement between TRBJ2-7 and the DNA end casts doubt on the J call. The CDR3 is made up of 14 amino acids. From germline, CDR1 is MNHNS and CDR2 SASEGT.

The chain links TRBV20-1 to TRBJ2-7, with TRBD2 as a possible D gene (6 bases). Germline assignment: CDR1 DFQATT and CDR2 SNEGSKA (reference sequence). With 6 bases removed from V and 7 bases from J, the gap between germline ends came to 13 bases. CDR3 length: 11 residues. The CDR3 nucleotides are TGCAGTGCAGCGGTGGCGGGGGAGCAGTACTTC. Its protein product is CSAAVAGEQYF.

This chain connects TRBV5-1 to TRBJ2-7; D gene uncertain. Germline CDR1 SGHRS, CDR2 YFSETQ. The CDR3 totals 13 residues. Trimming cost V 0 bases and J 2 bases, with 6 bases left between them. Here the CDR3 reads CASSLDGAYEQYF. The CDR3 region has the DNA TGCGCCAGCAGCTTGGACGGAGCCTACGAGCAGTACTTC. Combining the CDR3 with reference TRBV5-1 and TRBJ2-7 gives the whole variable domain KAGVTQTPRYLIKTRGQQVTLSCSPISGHRSVSWYQQTPGQGLQFLFEYFSETQRNKGNFPGRFSGRQFSNSRSEMNVSTLELGDSALYLCASSLDGAYEQYFGPGTRLTVT.

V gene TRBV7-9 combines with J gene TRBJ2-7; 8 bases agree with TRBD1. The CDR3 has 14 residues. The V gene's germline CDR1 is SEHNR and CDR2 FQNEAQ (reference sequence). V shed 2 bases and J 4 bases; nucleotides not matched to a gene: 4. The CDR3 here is CASSLQGALYEQYF. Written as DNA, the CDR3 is TGTGCCAGCAGCTTACAGGGGGCGCTTTACGAGCAGTACTTC.

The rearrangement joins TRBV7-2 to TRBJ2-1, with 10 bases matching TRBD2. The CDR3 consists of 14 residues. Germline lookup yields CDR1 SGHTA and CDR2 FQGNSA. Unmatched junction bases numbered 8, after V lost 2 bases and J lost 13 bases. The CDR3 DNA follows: TGTGCCAGCAGCTTATCTATTAGCGGGAGGATCCAGTTCTTC. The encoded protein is CASSLSISGRIQFF.